The rows below give T cell receptor beta chains drawn from one sample of a study of T cells after yellow fever vaccination. One entry per CDR3 protein results from TCRdb running MiXCR on the 5' RACE reads. The table lists 100,000 to 150,000 distinct CDR3 sequences, around 9.8% of them singletons. Sequencing was performed on CD8+ T cells sorted from PBMCs, taken on the day of the yellow fever booster vaccination. These receptors all stem from a man aged 18-30 years who received the YFV17D yellow fever vaccine. The CDR3 runs from the conserved cysteine through the conserved F or W. The order of the fields is clone size, D gene, J gene, V gene, CDR3 protein, CDR3 DNA. D genes are given only for firm matches. Size tells how often a clone was seen (once, few, many) or the class of an expanded clone, and some rows leave it out.

>.|.|TRBJ2-5|TRBV4-2
CASSHRLQGTQYF
TGTGCCAGCAGCCATCGACTCCAAGGGACCCAGTACTTC
>few|.|TRBJ2-3|TRBV6-4
CASSRTSTDTQYF
TGTGCCAGCAGCCGGACTAGCACAGATACGCAGTATTTT
>few|TRBD1|TRBJ2-5|TRBV28
CASSLGQGKETQYF
TGTGCCAGCAGTTTGGGACAGGGGAAAGAGACCCAGTACTTC
>many|.|TRBJ2-2|TRBV20-1
CSASESTGELFF
TGCAGTGCTAGTGAGAGCACCGGGGAGCTGTTTTTT
>.|.|TRBJ1-6|TRBV7-2
CASSGAPQGEPLHF
TGTGCCAGCAGCGGTGCACCACAGGGTGAACCCCTCCACTTT
>.|TRBD2|TRBJ2-2|TRBV20-1
CSARGLAGGTNTGELFF
TGCAGTGCTCGGGGACTAGCGGGGGGCACGAACACCGGGGAGCTGTTTTTT
>many|.|TRBJ2-1|TRBV6-5
CATAVGGGNEQFF
TGTGCCACCGCGGTCGGGGGAGGCAATGAGCAGTTCTTC
>few|TRBD2|TRBJ2-1|TRBV7-9
CASSLGGGEVFGEQFF
TGTGCCAGCAGCTTAGGGGGAGGGGAGGTTTTTGGCGAGCAGTTCTTC
>few|TRBD2|TRBJ2-7|TRBV4-2
CASSQDIGLAGFEQYF
TGTGCCAGCAGCCAAGATATCGGACTAGCGGGGTTCGAGCAGTACTTC
>few|.|TRBJ1-4|TRBV7-8
CASSWDAGTNEKLFF
TGTGCCAGCAGCTGGGACGCGGGAACTAATGAAAAACTGTTTTTT
>.|.|TRBJ2-6|TRBV6-5
CASSYSISGANVLTF
TGTGCCAGCAGTTACTCCATCTCTGGGGCCAACGTCCTGACTTTC
>.|TRBD2|TRBJ2-3|TRBV9
CASTPSGGFSSTDTQYF
TGTGCCAGCACCCCTAGCGGGGGCTTTTCTAGCACAGATACGCAGTATTTT
>many|.|TRBJ2-5|TRBV9
CASSGKTGTLGETQYF
TGTGCCAGCAGCGGAAAGACAGGCACCTTAGGGGAGACCCAGTACTTC
>medium-sized|.|TRBJ2-6|TRBV4-3
CASSQDSPSGANVLTF
TGCGCCAGCAGCCAGGACAGTCCCTCTGGGGCCAACGTCCTGACTTTC
>many|.|TRBJ1-5|TRBV7-6
CASSLAPGAVQPQHF
TGTGCCAGCAGCTTAGCGCCGGGGGCCGTTCAGCCCCAGCATTTT
>.|TRBD2|TRBJ2-1|TRBV15
CATSGPLAGAYNEQFF
TGTGCCACCAGCGGACCACTAGCGGGGGCATACAATGAGCAGTTCTTC
>.|.|TRBJ1-4|TRBV4-1
CASSQVDSGAEKLFF
TGCGCCAGCAGCCAAGTGGACAGTGGGGCTGAAAAACTGTTTTTT
>.|.|TRBJ2-7|TRBV7-9
CASSQIYEQYF
TGTGCCAGCAGCCAAATTTACGAGCAGTACTTC
>.|TRBD2|TRBJ2-3|TRBV12-3/TRBV12-4
CASSFGTPAGGARMEQYF
TGTGCCAGCAGTTTCGGGACTCCAGCGGGGGGGGCGCGGATGGAGCAGTATTTT
>many|TRBD1|TRBJ2-6|TRBV5-1
CASSGQGPGANVLTF
TGCGCCAGCAGCGGACAGGGGCCAGGGGCCAACGTCCTGACTTTC
>.|.|TRBJ2-7|TRBV3-1
CASSHSYKADSYEQYF
TGTGCCAGCAGCCACTCATACAAAGCGGACTCCTACGAGCAGTACTTC
>few|TRBD1|TRBJ2-1|TRBV6-5
CASSAGQGDEQFF
TGTGCCAGCAGCGCGGGACAGGGAGATGAGCAGTTCTTC
>.|.|TRBJ1-2|TRBV10-2
CASSEPGGGYTF
TGCGCCAGCAGTGAGCCTGGGGGAGGCTACACCTTC
>.|TRBD1|TRBJ1-1|TRBV2
CASMTRTGNTEAFF
TGTGCCAGTATGACCCGGACAGGAAACACTGAAGCTTTCTTT
>.|TRBD2|TRBJ2-7|TRBV27
CASSLGRGADPYEQYF
TGTGCCAGCAGTTTGGGGCGGGGGGCTGATCCCTACGAGCAGTACTTC
>.|.|TRBJ2-1|TRBV14
CASSPRGAYNEQFF
TGTGCCAGCAGCCCTAGGGGGGCTTACAATGAGCAGTTCTTC
>few|.|TRBJ2-3|TRBV12-3/TRBV12-4
CASSPEGPPTQYF
TGTGCCAGCAGTCCTGAAGGACCACCTACGCAGTATTTT
>.|TRBD1|TRBJ1-2|TRBV9
CASSLTRDRETAGYTF
TGTGCCAGCAGCTTAACCCGGGACAGGGAAACGGCTGGCTACACCTTC
>few|.|TRBJ2-2|TRBV15
CATSRERSTRPNTGELFF
TGTGCCACCAGCAGAGAGCGCAGTACTAGACCGAACACCGGGGAGCTGTTTTTT
>.|.|TRBJ1-2|TRBV21-1
CASSVGYSSYGYTF
TGTGCCAGCAGCGTAGGTTACTCAAGCTATGGCTACACCTTC
>few|TRBD2|TRBJ2-1|TRBV4-3
CASSQGSGGMDEQFF
TGCGCCAGCAGCCAAGGGTCGGGGGGTATGGATGAGCAGTTCTTC
>few|.|TRBJ1-3|TRBV20-1
CSARDRVSGNTIYF
TGCAGTGCTAGAGATCGGGTTTCCGGAAACACCATATATTTT
>.|.|TRBJ2-1|TRBV29-1
CSVEILGTGNEQFF
TGCAGCGTTGAAATCTTGGGGACCGGTAATGAGCAGTTCTTC
>many|.|TRBJ2-1|TRBV7-2
CASSFRRGPEQFF
TGTGCCAGCAGCTTTCGGCGGGGTCCTGAGCAGTTCTTC
>few|.|TRBJ1-1|TRBV2
CASTPLGDTEAFF
TGTGCCAGTACTCCCTTGGGGGACACTGAAGCTTTCTTT
>.|.|TRBJ2-7|TRBV5-1
CATQKTGDSYEQYF
TGCGCCACCCAAAAGACAGGAGACTCCTACGAGCAGTACTTC
>many|TRBD1|TRBJ2-3|TRBV27
CASSSPGGWRDTQYF
TGTGCCAGCAGTTCTCCAGGGGGCTGGAGAGATACGCAGTATTTT
>.|.|TRBJ1-5|TRBV15
CATSRRRSESNQPQHF
TGTGCCACCAGCAGGAGAAGGTCAGAGAGCAATCAGCCCCAGCATTTT
>many|.|TRBJ2-2|TRBV5-1
CASSFNTGELFF
TGCGCCAGCAGCTTTAACACCGGGGAGCTGTTTTTT
>few|TRBD1|TRBJ2-6|TRBV10-3
CASDRPKTGANVLTF
TGTGCCTCGGACAGGCCGAAAACTGGGGCCAACGTCCTGACTTTC
>few|.|TRBJ1-5|TRBV5-6
CASSGSEDYQPQHF
TGTGCCAGCAGCGGGTCAGAGGATTATCAGCCCCAGCATTTT
>many|.|TRBJ1-5|TRBV7-8
CASSPKPDSNQPQHF
TGTGCCAGCAGCCCGAAGCCGGATAGCAATCAGCCCCAGCATTTT
>.|TRBD1|TRBJ2-1|TRBV7-9
CASSGAVVRDRGSYNEQFF
TGTGCCAGCAGCGGAGCGGTTGTGAGGGACAGGGGCTCCTACAATGAGCAGTTCTTC
>few|.|TRBJ1-1|TRBV27
CASSLSNGGTEAFF
TGTGCCAGCAGTTTATCGAATGGGGGTACTGAAGCTTTCTTT
>.|.|TRBJ1-6|TRBV27
CASSYGQGDTPLHF
TGTGCCAGCAGTTATGGACAAGGGGATACGCCCCTCCACTTT
>.|.|TRBJ2-4|TRBV7-2
CASSLVRLAKNIQYF
TGTGCCAGCAGCTTAGTTCGGCTAGCCAAAAACATTCAGTACTTC
>few|.|TRBJ1-2|TRBV27
CASSLTEGYGYTF
TGTGCCAGCAGTTTAACTGAGGGCTATGGCTACACCTTC
>few|.|TRBJ1-2|TRBV25-1
CASSALNTHGYTF
TGTGCCAGCAGTGCCCTTAACACTCATGGCTACACCTTC